What follows are 14 T cell receptor beta chains derived from one specimen sequenced in a study of control samples from healthy donors and cancer patients. Here immunoSEQ multiplex PCR was the method, and the copy in TCRdb shows in-frame clones only, minus some. The sample lists 250,000 to 300,000 clones; almost 85% were seen once. Specimen: PBMCs. The origin of the receptors is an older woman with lung cancer.

The V call is TRBV6-5, the J call TRBJ2-5, with TRBD1 identical over 7 bases. The V segment lost 6 bases and the J segment 7 bases; nucleotides outside the gene matches: 5. The CDR3 length is 12 residues. Germline-derived CDR1 and CDR2 are MNHEY and SVGAGI. The CDR3 protein is CASRQGVGTQYF. In DNA form, the CDR3 reads TGTGCCAGCAGGCAGGGGGTTGGGACCCAGTACTTC.

V gene TRBV13 combines with J gene TRBJ1-1; D uncertain. CDR3 length equals 12 residues. Germline loops: CDR1 PRHDT, CDR2 FYEKMQ (reference sequence). The V gene lost 0 bases and the J gene lost 11 bases, with 10 bases spanning the gap. CDR3 nucleotides: TGTGCCAGCAGCTTAGGTATAAGTGGGGCTTTCTTT. Translation gives CASSLGISGAFF.

The chain is built from TRBV3-1 (or the pseudogene TRBV3-2) and TRBJ1-3, with 8 bases that match TRBD1. Germline trimming cut 0 bases from V and 4 bases from J; bases unmatched to any gene: 8. The CDR3 is 17 residues long. Germline V gene sequence: CDR1 LGHDT, CDR2 YNNKEL (reference sequence). The CDR3 nucleotides are TGTGCCAGCAGCCAAGACCACAGGGGGGATTTCGGAAACACCATATATTTT. This gives the protein CASSQDHRGDFGNTIYF.

This clone has just one count. The rearrangement joins TRBV18 to TRBJ2-7, with D possibly TRBD1 on 6 matching bases. Looked up from germline, CDR1 is KGHSH and CDR2 is LQKENI. The V end lost 4 bases, the J end lost 1 base, and 11 bases lay between the germline ends. The CDR3 is 14 residues long. In nucleotides, the CDR3 is TGTGCCAGCTCACGCGTCAGGGGTTCCTACGAGCAGTACTTC. Translating gives CASSRVRGSYEQYF.

The J gene is TRBJ1-1, the V gene TRBV10-3, with TRBD1 as a possible D gene (6 bases). CDR1 is ENHRY and CDR2 is SYGVKD in the germline V gene. The V gene lost 7 bases and the J gene lost 0 bases, with 9 bases spanning the gap. The CDR3 length is 13 residues. The CDR3 DNA is TGTGCCATCAATGACAGGCTGAACACTGAAGCTTTCTTT. Protein product: CAINDRLNTEAFF.

This chain joins TRBV5-5 and TRBJ2-3; possible D gene TRBD1, 6 bases. Trimming shortened V by 0 bases and J by 4 bases, and 15 bases separated the two germline ends. Germline-derived CDR1 and CDR2 are SGHKS and YYEKEE (reference sequence). The CDR3 runs 16 residues. CDR3 sequence (DNA): TGTGCCAGCAGCTTGGCGCCAGGGGCCCTTCCAGATACGCAGTATTTT. It is translated as CASSLAPGALPDTQYF.

The chain is built from TRBV7-9 and TRBJ1-6; 9 positions agree with TRBD1. Germline loops: CDR1 SEHNR, CDR2 FQNEAQ (reference sequence). The CDR3 has 16 amino acids. V trimming: 2 bases; J trimming: 10 bases; junction bases outside the gene matches: 9. The CDR3 nucleotides are TGTGCCAGCAGCTTAAAGGTGGGGGACAGGGACTCACCCCTCCACTTT. It is translated as CASSLKVGDRDSPLHF.

The rearrangement uses TRBV9 and TRBJ2-3; 9 bases match TRBD2. The germline CDR1 and CDR2 sequences are SGDLS and YYNGEE. The length of the CDR3 is 19 residues. V shed 3 bases, J shed 0 bases, and the junction held 14 bases outside the gene matches. CDR3 sequence reads: CASSAMGGGRATSTDTQYF. CDR3 bases: TGTGCCAGCAGCGCTATGGGGGGCGGGAGGGCCACTAGCACAGATACGCAGTATTTT.

The chain combines TRBV11-1 with TRBJ1-2, with 7 bases lining up with TRBD1. CDR3 length equals 13 residues. The junction had 5 bases not matched to a gene; V was cut back by 5 bases and J by 5 bases. Germline assignment: CDR1 SGHAT and CDR2 FQDESV (reference sequence). This CDR3 is CASSGGQKYGYTF. The DNA for the CDR3 is TGTGCCAGCAGCGGGGGACAGAAGTATGGCTACACCTTC.

This clone was recorded once. V gene TRBV6-7 combines with J gene TRBJ2-1, with TRBD1 matching 9 bases. TRBV6-7 is labeled an ORF, and its function is uncertain. V trimming: 4 bases; J trimming: 7 bases; junction bases outside the gene matches: 14. The CDR3 has 17 amino acids. In nucleotides, the CDR3 is TGTGCCAGCAGTTCGATCCAAACCGGGACAGGGTGGAATGAGCAGTTCTTC. It translates to CASSSIQTGTGWNEQFF.

The gene calls are TRBV2 and TRBJ2-7; D possibly corresponds to TRBD2 (5 bases). Germline V lookup: CDR1 SNHLY, CDR2 FYNNEI. This CDR3 comprises 14 residues. Trimming pared 6 bases from V and 1 base from J, leaving 13 bases between. In DNA form, the CDR3 reads TGTGCCAGCAGCCTAGCTCCCCTTTCCTACGAGCAGTACTTC. The encoded protein is CASSLAPLSYEQYF. The entire variable domain, with the rest obtained from reference TRBV2 and TRBJ2-7, is as follows: EPEVTQTPSHQVTQMGQEVILRCVPISNHLYFYWYRQILGQKVEFLVSFYNNEISEKSEIFDDQFSVERPDGSNFTLKIRSTKLEDSAMYFCASSLAPLSYEQYFGPGTRLTVT.

The chain recombines TRBV19 with TRBJ1-5; the D is unclear. V dropped 8 bases and J dropped 4 bases, with 18 bases sitting between them. This CDR3 region has 15 residues. Germline CDR1 is LNHDA and CDR2 is SQIVND (reference sequence). The CDR3 spells CASGFLGLPNQPQHF. DNA for the CDR3: TGTGCCAGTGGGTTCCTTGGGTTGCCGAATCAGCCCCAGCATTTT.

The V gene is TRBV11-2, the J gene TRBJ2-3; 9 nucleotides agree with TRBD1. The germline gives CDR1 SGHAT, CDR2 FQNNGV. The CDR3 runs 18 residues. J lost 6 bases, V lost 0 bases, and 13 bases had no gene match. The CDR3: CASSLDRWGDRASDTQYF. CDR3 nucleotides: TGTGCCAGCAGCTTAGATCGATGGGGGGACAGGGCCTCGGATACGCAGTATTTT.

The gene calls are TRBV3-1 (or the pseudogene TRBV3-2) and TRBJ1-1; D uncertain. V lost 2 bases and J lost 1, with 5 bases in between. CDR1 LGHDT and CDR2 YNNKEL come from the germline V gene (reference sequence). This CDR3 has 13 amino acids. The CDR3, as DNA: TGTGCCAGCAGCCAATCAGGGAACACTGAAGCTTTCTTT. Amino acids: CASSQSGNTEAFF.